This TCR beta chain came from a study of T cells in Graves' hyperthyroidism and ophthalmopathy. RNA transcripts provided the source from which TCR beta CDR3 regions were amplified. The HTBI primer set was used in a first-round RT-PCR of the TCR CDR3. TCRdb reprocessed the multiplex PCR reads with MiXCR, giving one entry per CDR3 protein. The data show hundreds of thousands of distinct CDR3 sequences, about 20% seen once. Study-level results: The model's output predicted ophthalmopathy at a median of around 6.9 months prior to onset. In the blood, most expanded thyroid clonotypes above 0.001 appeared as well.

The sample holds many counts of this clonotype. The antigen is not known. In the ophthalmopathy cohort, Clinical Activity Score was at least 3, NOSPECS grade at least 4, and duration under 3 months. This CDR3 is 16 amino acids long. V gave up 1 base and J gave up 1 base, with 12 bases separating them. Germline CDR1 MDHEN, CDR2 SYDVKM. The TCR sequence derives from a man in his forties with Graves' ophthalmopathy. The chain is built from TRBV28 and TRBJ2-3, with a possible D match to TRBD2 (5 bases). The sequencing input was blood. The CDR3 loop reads CASSLSGPGGTDTQYF. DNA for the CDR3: TGTGCCAGCAGTTTATCCGGCCCCGGGGGCACAGATACGCAGTATTTT.